The text below deals with one T cell receptor beta chain. The V end lost 0 bases, the J end lost 6 bases, and 14 bases lay between the germline ends. Germline V gene data show CDR1 as SGHKS and CDR2 as YYEKEE (reference sequence). The CDR3 length is 15 residues. This sample was included in a study of blood T cell repertoires in COVID-19. Study background: Samples taken during acute and convalescent COVID-19 were collected in the United States, Italy and Spain. PBMCs, B-cell-depleted T cells, or T cells provided the cDNA or gDNA that made up the material.

Per the original data handling: Using reference gene primer amplification, nucleated cell counts were estimated. Sequencing used immunoSEQ multiplex PCR; TCRdb keeps in-frame clones, though not all of them. D and trimming were read from the DNA, whereas the V and J calls and clone size are those reported in that table. The sample has 95,000 to 110,000 clones; over 70% are singletons. The sequenced sample was peripheral blood. The gene calls are TRBV5-5 and TRBJ2-3; tentatively, D is TRBD1 (6 bases). This clonotype was obtained from a man between 45 and 60 years old with acute or convalescent COVID-19. In nucleotides, the CDR3 is TGTGCCAGCAGCTTGGGGCAGGGGCCGAGGGATACGCAGTATTTT. It translates to CASSLGQGPRDTQYF.